A selection of T cell receptor beta chains follows, all from one sample in a study of T-cell reconstitution after alpha-beta-depleted transplantation in children. TCRdb recomputed calls from the PCR reads with MiXCR, one row per CDR3 protein. The sample carries a few hundred thousand distinct CDR3 sequences, roughly an eighth recorded once. The sample consisted of PBMCs from the stem cell graft donor, taken from the stem cell graft. The receptors originated from a human donor who donated a stem cell graft to a child with combined immunodeficiency. The CDR3 runs from the conserved cysteine through the conserved F or W. Rows may omit the clone size; those that give it use once, few, many or a size class.

abundance: .; v_gene: TRBV5-1; j_gene: TRBJ2-1; CDR3aa: CASSLPRDRWSSYNEQFF
abundance: few; v_gene: TRBV10-3; j_gene: TRBJ2-7; CDR3aa: CAIADSRTGQGFGEQYF
abundance: few; v_gene: TRBV10-3; j_gene: TRBJ2-5; CDR3aa: CAISTVWTDQETQYF
abundance: .; v_gene: TRBV6-5; j_gene: TRBJ2-7; CDR3aa: CASSYSPVGGISYEQYF
abundance: few; v_gene: TRBV27; j_gene: TRBJ2-1; CDR3aa: CASSFGPHGEQFF
abundance: .; v_gene: TRBV4-2; j_gene: TRBJ2-7; CDR3aa: CASSSGPLEQYF
abundance: .; v_gene: TRBV5-1; j_gene: TRBJ1-2; CDR3aa: CASSPQTEDYGYTF
abundance: .; v_gene: TRBV5-6; j_gene: TRBJ2-7; CDR3aa: CASSQWNGDEQYF
abundance: .; v_gene: TRBV4-3; j_gene: TRBJ2-1; CDR3aa: CASSQDGLASNEQFF
abundance: few; v_gene: TRBV5-1; j_gene: TRBJ1-5; CDR3aa: CASSFNPSNQPQHF
abundance: few; v_gene: TRBV7-2; j_gene: TRBJ1-6; CDR3aa: CASSLRVNSPLHF
abundance: many; v_gene: TRBV7-2; j_gene: TRBJ2-1; CDR3aa: CASSPYREYNEQFF
abundance: .; v_gene: TRBV7-8; j_gene: TRBJ1-1; CDR3aa: CASSLARGDSEAFF
abundance: once; v_gene: TRBV7-3; j_gene: TRBJ2-1; CDR3aa: CASSLTSSGVDEQFF
abundance: .; v_gene: TRBV24-1; j_gene: TRBJ1-1; CDR3aa: CATSDLDGIGAFF
abundance: .; v_gene: TRBV20-1; j_gene: TRBJ2-5; CDR3aa: CSASHLDPREETQYF
abundance: .; v_gene: TRBV12-5; j_gene: TRBJ2-7; CDR3aa: CASGLVLDRVYEQYF
abundance: many; v_gene: TRBV12-3/TRBV12-4; j_gene: TRBJ2-1; CDR3aa: CASSFPANEQFF
abundance: few; v_gene: TRBV30; j_gene: TRBJ2-7; CDR3aa: CAWSGGPIYEQYF
abundance: few; v_gene: TRBV10-3; j_gene: TRBJ2-3; CDR3aa: CAISGQFDTDTQYF
abundance: few; v_gene: TRBV5-1; j_gene: TRBJ2-5; CDR3aa: CASSPIWSQETQYF
abundance: few; v_gene: TRBV12-3/TRBV12-4; j_gene: TRBJ2-7; CDR3aa: CASSLGLGDEQYF
abundance: few; v_gene: TRBV6-1; j_gene: TRBJ2-3; CDR3aa: CASSKTSGSPDTQYF
abundance: many; v_gene: TRBV14; j_gene: TRBJ2-1; CDR3aa: CASSQVSGRAYNEQFF
abundance: .; v_gene: TRBV20-1; j_gene: TRBJ2-1; CDR3aa: CSARGPGGSIIYNEQFF
abundance: .; v_gene: TRBV30; j_gene: TRBJ2-3; CDR3aa: CAWSVDRSRRADTQYF
abundance: many; v_gene: TRBV29-1; j_gene: TRBJ2-2; CDR3aa: CSVSGQGHGELFF
abundance: .; v_gene: TRBV6-5; j_gene: TRBJ2-3; CDR3aa: CASSYTGGGTDTQYF
abundance: few; v_gene: TRBV12-3/TRBV12-4; j_gene: TRBJ2-5; CDR3aa: CASSLLSGKLWETQYF
abundance: many; v_gene: TRBV9; j_gene: TRBJ2-7; CDR3aa: CASSGLGGHYEQYF
abundance: few; v_gene: TRBV6-5; j_gene: TRBJ2-2; CDR3aa: CASSYTPIRDFTGELFF
abundance: many; v_gene: TRBV10-3; j_gene: TRBJ2-7; CDR3aa: CAITPSGRESSYEQYF
abundance: .; v_gene: TRBV3-1; j_gene: TRBJ1-3; CDR3aa: CASSQTDRASGNTIYF
abundance: .; v_gene: TRBV20-1; j_gene: TRBJ1-4; CDR3aa: CSARPVTATNEKLFF
abundance: .; v_gene: TRBV6-1; j_gene: TRBJ1-2; CDR3aa: CASSRGQPNYGYTF
abundance: .; v_gene: TRBV5-5; j_gene: TRBJ1-4; CDR3aa: CASSWTGGGEKLFF
abundance: .; v_gene: TRBV18; j_gene: TRBJ2-5; CDR3aa: CASSPQLEETQYF
abundance: many; v_gene: TRBV29-1; j_gene: TRBJ1-1; CDR3aa: CSVEGAPPRANTEAFF
abundance: .; v_gene: TRBV20-1; j_gene: TRBJ2-5; CDR3aa: CSARDGGGTQYF
abundance: .; v_gene: TRBV9; j_gene: TRBJ1-1; CDR3aa: CASSVLGGNTEAFF
abundance: .; v_gene: TRBV10-2; j_gene: TRBJ2-3; CDR3aa: CASRDDPRRWTQYF
abundance: few; v_gene: TRBV7-8; j_gene: TRBJ2-1; CDR3aa: CASSLVQTSGNEQFF
abundance: few; v_gene: TRBV12-3/TRBV12-4; j_gene: TRBJ1-5; CDR3aa: CASSTTGVNQPQHF
abundance: .; v_gene: TRBV7-2; j_gene: TRBJ2-1; CDR3aa: CASSPRLAGVLWNEQFF
abundance: .; v_gene: TRBV12-3/TRBV12-4; j_gene: TRBJ2-3; CDR3aa: CASSPTVSSTDTQYF
abundance: few; v_gene: TRBV29-1; j_gene: TRBJ2-3; CDR3aa: CSVEAGGHTDTQYF